Each of the 14 T cell receptor beta chains below was sequenced from the same sample in a study of CD8 T cells in ankylosing spondylitis. MiXCR, applied by TCRdb to the 5' RACE reads, yields one record per CDR3 protein. The sample records around 250,000 distinct CDR3 sequences, 30% to 35% being singletons. The sample taken for sequencing was blood, either unsorted or a sorted T cell fraction (not recorded which). These receptor sequences come from a male donor with ankylosing spondylitis or in good health (not recorded which).

The sample holds a few counts of this clonotype. V gene TRBV20-1 combines with J gene TRBJ1-5, with D maybe TRBD1 (6 bases). Germline V gives CDR1 DFQATT, CDR2 SNEGSKA (reference sequence). Trimming removed 3 bases at V and 9 bases at J, with 21 bases between. The CDR3 covers 15 residues. The CDR3 sequence: CSASTGGSRSGPQHF. In DNA form, the CDR3 reads TGCAGTGCTAGCACGGGGGGCAGTCGGTCTGGGCCCCAGCATTTT.

The chain couples TRBV12-3 or TRBV12-4 to TRBJ2-1, with 8 bases matching TRBD2. The CDR3 totals 14 residues. V gave up 6 bases and J gave up 3 bases; unmatched junction bases: 4. The CDR3 region is CASSGLAGYNEQFF. CDR3 nucleotide sequence: TGTGCCAGCAGCGGACTAGCCGGCTACAATGAGCAGTTCTTC.

Comments on this clonotype: A read error may account for a junction end that differs from germline. The chain combines TRBV6-1 with TRBJ2-2; 8 bases match TRBD1. Germline lookup yields CDR1 MNHNS and CDR2 SASEGT. The CDR3 spans 15 residues. CDR3 sequence: CASRRGQMNTGELFF. CDR3 DNA: TGTGCCAGTCGCAGGGGGCAGATGAACACCGGGGAGCTGTTTTTC.

The V gene is TRBV28, the J gene TRBJ1-2, with 9 bases identical to TRBD1. This CDR3 region has 14 residues. V was clipped by 6 bases and J by 7 bases; unmatched bases: 9. Germline V gives CDR1 MDHEN, CDR2 SYDVKM. The CDR3 loop reads CASRDPGQGSGYTF. CDR3 nucleotides: TGTGCCAGCAGAGACCCGGGACAGGGAAGTGGCTACACCTTC.

The chain uses TRBV18 and TRBJ2-3, with D unresolved. This CDR3 region has 14 residues. From germline, CDR1 is KGHSH and CDR2 LQKENI. V was cut by 3 bases and J by 0 bases, with 7 bases left in between. CDR3 residues: CASSPVYSTDTQYF. Here the CDR3 DNA reads TGTGCCAGCTCACCGGTTTACAGCACAGATACGCAGTATTTT.

This clonotype was picked up many times. The chain combines TRBV20-1 with TRBJ1-5; D uncertain. The CDR3 length is 14 residues. The ends were cut back, 6 bases at V and 2 bases at J, with 14 bases in the middle. Germline CDR1 DFQATT, CDR2 SNEGSKA (reference sequence). The CDR3 DNA reads as TGCAGTGCAAAGAATGTATTGGGCAATCAGCCCCAGCATTTT. Protein sequence: CSAKNVLGNQPQHF.

J is TRBJ2-7 and V is TRBV29-1; possibly TRBD2 for D (6 bases). Germline V gene sequence: CDR1 SQVTM, CDR2 ANQGSEA. The germline V and J ends were trimmed by 8 bases and 5 bases, with 22 bases remaining between them. The CDR3 length is 14 residues. CDR3: CSPPLGQGGHEQYF. The CDR3 region has the DNA TGCAGCCCCCCTCTGGGGCAGGGAGGCCACGAGCAGTACTTC.

This clonotype was counted a few times. An end of the junction does not agree with germline; a read error may underlie this. This chain uses TRBV12-3 or TRBV12-4 with TRBJ1-1, with D possibly TRBD1 on 5 matching bases. The CDR3 runs 13 residues. In DNA form, the CDR3 reads TGTGCCAGCCGTTTCGCAGGGCGGCCTGAAGCTTTCTTT. The encoded protein is CASRFAGRPEAFF.

The rearrangement uses TRBV4-1 and TRBJ2-7, with 7 positions matching TRBD1. CDR1 is MGHRA, CDR2 YSYEKL, per germline. Trimming took 1 base from V and 5 from J; bases not matched to a gene: 5. The CDR3 has 14 residues. The CDR3 DNA reads TGCGCCAGCAGCCAAGGGATAGACAGGGACGAGCAGTACTTC. Its translation: CASSQGIDRDEQYF.

V gene TRBV20-1 combines with J gene TRBJ2-7, with 8 bases identical to TRBD2. The CDR3 runs 14 residues. Germline V gene lookup returns CDR1 DFQATT and CDR2 SNEGSKA (reference sequence). With V trimmed by 3 bases and J by 5 bases, 9 bases remained unmatched. CDR3 nucleotides: TGCAGTGCTAGGACCCCGGGGGGGTTCGACGAGCAGTACTTC. It translates to CSARTPGGFDEQYF.

This clonotype was seen a few times. The chain has TRBV5-5 and TRBJ2-2, with D hard to call. The CDR3 runs 14 residues. Deletions cut 0 bases from V and 6 bases from J, with 9 bases between. CDR1 and CDR2 (germline): SGHKS, YYEKEE (reference sequence). The CDR3 coding sequence is TGTGCCAGCAGCTTGGTTGTTACGCCCGGGGAGCTGTTTTTT. Translation gives CASSLVVTPGELFF. Drawing the rest from reference TRBV5-5 and TRBJ2-2, the complete variable domain is DAGVTQSPTHLIKTRGQQVTLRCSPISGHKSVSWYQQVLGQGPQFIFQYYEKEERGRGNFPDRFSARQFPNYSSELNVNALLLGDSALYLCASSLVVTPGELFFGEGSRLTVL.

V and J are TRBV7-9 and TRBJ2-3, with 10 nucleotides matching TRBD2. CDR1 and CDR2 from the germline V gene are SEHNR and FQNEAQ (reference sequence). Trimming took 3 bases from V and 1 from J; bases not matched to a gene: 4. The CDR3 extends over 16 amino acids. The CDR3 protein is CASSFSGTSGTDTQYF. In nucleotides, the CDR3 is TGTGCCAGCAGCTTTTCCGGGACTAGCGGCACAGATACGCAGTATTTT.

The chain uses TRBV10-3 and TRBJ2-3; no definite D call. Germline CDR1 reads ENHRY; CDR2 reads SYGVKD. The CDR3 is 14 amino acids. Trimming cost V 6 bases and J 2 bases, with 12 bases left between them. The CDR3 DNA follows: TGTGCCATCAGACCAAAACCGAACACAGATACGCAGTATTTT. This encodes CAIRPKPNTDTQYF.

The rearrangement links TRBV7-3 to TRBJ2-1, with 8 bases fitting TRBD2. J gave up 6 bases and V 1 base, and 8 bases lay outside the gene matches. Germline V gene data show CDR1 as SGHTA and CDR2 as FQGTGA. This CDR3 is 16 amino acids long. CDR3 DNA: TGTGCCAGCAGCTTAATGGGCGGGGGGCCGGGCAATGAGCAGTTCTTC. Its translation: CASSLMGGGPGNEQFF.